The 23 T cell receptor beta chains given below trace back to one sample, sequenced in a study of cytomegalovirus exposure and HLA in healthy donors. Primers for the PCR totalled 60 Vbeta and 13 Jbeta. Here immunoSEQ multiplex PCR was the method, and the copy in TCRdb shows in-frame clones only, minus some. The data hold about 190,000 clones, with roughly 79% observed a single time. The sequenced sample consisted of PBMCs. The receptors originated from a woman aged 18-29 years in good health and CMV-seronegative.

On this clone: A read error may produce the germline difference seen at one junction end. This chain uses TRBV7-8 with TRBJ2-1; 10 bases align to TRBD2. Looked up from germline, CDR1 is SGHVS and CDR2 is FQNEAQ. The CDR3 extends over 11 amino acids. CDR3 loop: CASSLAGASFF. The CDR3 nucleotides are TGTGCCAGCAGCCTAGCGGGGGCCTCGTTCTTC.

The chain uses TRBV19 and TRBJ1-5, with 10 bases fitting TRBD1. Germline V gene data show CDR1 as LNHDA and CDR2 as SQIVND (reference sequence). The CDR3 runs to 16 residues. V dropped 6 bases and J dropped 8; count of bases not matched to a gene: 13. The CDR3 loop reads CASSYLPGQGLEPQHF. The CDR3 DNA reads TGTGCCAGTAGCTACCTTCCGGGACAGGGGCTGGAGCCCCAGCATTTT.

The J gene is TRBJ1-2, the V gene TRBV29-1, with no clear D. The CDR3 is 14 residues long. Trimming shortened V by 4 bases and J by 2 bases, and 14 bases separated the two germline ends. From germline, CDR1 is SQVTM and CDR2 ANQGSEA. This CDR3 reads CSVGAQERNYGYTF. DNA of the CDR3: TGCAGCGTTGGGGCCCAGGAGCGGAACTATGGCTACACCTTC. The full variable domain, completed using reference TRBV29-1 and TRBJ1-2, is SAVISQKPSRDICQRGTSLTIQCQVDSQVTMMFWYRQQPGQSLTLIATANQGSEATYESGFVIDKFPISRPNLTFSTLTVSNMSPEDSSIYLCSVGAQERNYGYTFGSGTRLTVV.

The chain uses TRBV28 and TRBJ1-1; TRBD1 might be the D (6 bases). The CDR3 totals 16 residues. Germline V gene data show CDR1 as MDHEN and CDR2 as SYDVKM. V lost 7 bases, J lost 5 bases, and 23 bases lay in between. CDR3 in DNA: TGTGCCAGCACCAAACGGAGGGGGGGTGTCGGTACTGAAGCTTTCTTT. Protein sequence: CASTKRRGGVGTEAFF.

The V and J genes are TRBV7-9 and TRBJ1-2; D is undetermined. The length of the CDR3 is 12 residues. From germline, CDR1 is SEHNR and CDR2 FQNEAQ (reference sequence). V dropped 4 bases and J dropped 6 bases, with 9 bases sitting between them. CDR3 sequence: CASSSRRDGYTF. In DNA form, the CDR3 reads TGTGCCAGCAGCTCCCGACGGGATGGCTACACCTTC. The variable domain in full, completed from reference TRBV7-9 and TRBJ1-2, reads DTGVSQNPRHKITKRGQNVTFRCDPISEHNRLYWYRQTLGQGPEFLTYFQNEAQLEKSRLLSDRFSAERPKGSFSTLEIQRTEQGDSAMYLCASSSRRDGYTFGSGTRLTVV.

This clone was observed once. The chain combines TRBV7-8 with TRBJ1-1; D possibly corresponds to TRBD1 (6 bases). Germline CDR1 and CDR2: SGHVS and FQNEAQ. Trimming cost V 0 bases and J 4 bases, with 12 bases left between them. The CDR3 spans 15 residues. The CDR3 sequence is CASSLALQGGTEAFF. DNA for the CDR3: TGTGCCAGCAGCTTAGCGCTACAAGGGGGCACTGAAGCTTTCTTT.

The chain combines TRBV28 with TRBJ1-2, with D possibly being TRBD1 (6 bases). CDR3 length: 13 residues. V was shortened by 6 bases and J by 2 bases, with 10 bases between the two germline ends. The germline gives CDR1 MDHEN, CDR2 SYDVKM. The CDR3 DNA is TGTGCCAGCAGAAGGACAGCGAACTATGGCTACACCTTC. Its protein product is CASRRTANYGYTF.

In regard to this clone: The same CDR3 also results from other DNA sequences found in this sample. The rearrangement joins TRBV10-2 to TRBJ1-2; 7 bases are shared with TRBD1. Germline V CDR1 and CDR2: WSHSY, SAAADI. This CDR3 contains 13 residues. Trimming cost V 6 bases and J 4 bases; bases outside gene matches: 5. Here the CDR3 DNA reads TGCGCCAGCAGACCCGGACAGGTCTATGGCTACACCTTC. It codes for CASRPGQVYGYTF.

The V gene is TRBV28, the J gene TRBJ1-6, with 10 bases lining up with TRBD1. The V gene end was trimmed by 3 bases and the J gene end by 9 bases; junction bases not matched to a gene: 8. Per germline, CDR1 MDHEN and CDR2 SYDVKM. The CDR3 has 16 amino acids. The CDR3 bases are TGTGCCAGCAGTTTCTCACCCCGGGACAGGGGTTCACCCCTCCACTTT. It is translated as CASSFSPRDRGSPLHF.

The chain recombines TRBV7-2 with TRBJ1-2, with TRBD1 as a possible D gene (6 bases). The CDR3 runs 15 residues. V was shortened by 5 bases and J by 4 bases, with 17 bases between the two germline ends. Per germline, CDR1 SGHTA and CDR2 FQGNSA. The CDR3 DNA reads TGTGCCAGCAGCCCGGACCCGGACAGAACCTATGGCTACACCTTC. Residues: CASSPDPDRTYGYTF.

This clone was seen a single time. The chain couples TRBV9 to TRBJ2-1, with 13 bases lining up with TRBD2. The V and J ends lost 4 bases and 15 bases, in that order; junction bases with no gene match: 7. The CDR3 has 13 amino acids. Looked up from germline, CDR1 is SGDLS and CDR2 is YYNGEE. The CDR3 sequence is CASSLRTSGSTFF. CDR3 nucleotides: TGTGCCAGCAGCCTCAGGACTAGCGGGAGTACGTTCTTC.

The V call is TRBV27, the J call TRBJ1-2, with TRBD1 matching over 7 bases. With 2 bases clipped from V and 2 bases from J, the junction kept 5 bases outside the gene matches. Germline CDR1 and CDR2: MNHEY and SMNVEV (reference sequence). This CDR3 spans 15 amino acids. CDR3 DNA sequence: TGTGCCAGCAGTTTAAGACAGGGCGGAAACTATGGCTACACCTTC. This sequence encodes CASSLRQGGNYGYTF.

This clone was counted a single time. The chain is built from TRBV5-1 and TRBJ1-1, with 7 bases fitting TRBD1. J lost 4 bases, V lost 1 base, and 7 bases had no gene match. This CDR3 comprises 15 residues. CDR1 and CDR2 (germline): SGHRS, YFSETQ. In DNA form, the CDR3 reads TGCGCCAGCAGCTTGCTTCAGGGGGATGGCACTGAAGCTTTCTTT. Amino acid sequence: CASSLLQGDGTEAFF.

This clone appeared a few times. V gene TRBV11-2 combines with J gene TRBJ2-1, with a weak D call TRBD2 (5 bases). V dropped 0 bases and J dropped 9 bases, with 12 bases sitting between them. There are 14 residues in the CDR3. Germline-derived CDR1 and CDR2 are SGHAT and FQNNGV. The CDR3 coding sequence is TGTGCCAGCAGCTTAGATTCCCTAGCCGCTGAGCAGTTCTTC. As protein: CASSLDSLAAEQFF.

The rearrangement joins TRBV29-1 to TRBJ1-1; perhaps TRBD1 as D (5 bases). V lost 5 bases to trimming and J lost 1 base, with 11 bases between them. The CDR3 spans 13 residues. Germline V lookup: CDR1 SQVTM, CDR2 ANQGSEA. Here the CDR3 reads CSVRQGKNTEAFF. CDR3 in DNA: TGCAGCGTTCGGCAGGGTAAGAACACTGAAGCTTTCTTT. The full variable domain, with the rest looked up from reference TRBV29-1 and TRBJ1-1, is SAVISQKPSRDICQRGTSLTIQCQVDSQVTMMFWYRQQPGQSLTLIATANQGSEATYESGFVIDKFPISRPNLTFSTLTVSNMSPEDSSIYLCSVRQGKNTEAFFGQGTRLTVV.

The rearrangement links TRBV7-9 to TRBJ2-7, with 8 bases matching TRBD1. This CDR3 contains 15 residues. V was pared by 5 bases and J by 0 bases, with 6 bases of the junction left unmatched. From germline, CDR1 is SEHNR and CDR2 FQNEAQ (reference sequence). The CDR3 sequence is CASSKGQGYSYEQYF. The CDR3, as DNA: TGTGCCAGCAGCAAAGGACAGGGATACTCCTACGAGCAGTACTTC.

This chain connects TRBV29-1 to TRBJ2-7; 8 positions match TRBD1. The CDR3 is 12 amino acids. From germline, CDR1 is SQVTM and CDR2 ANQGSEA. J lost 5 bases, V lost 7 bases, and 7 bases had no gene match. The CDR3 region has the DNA TGCAGCGCCTGTCAGGGGGCCCACGAGCAGTACTTC. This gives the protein CSACQGAHEQYF.

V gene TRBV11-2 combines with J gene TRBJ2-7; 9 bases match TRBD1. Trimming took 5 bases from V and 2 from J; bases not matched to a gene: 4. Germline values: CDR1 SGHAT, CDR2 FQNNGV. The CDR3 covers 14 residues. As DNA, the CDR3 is TGTGCCAGCAGCCCCCGGGACAGGGCCTACGAGCAGTACTTC. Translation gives CASSPRDRAYEQYF.

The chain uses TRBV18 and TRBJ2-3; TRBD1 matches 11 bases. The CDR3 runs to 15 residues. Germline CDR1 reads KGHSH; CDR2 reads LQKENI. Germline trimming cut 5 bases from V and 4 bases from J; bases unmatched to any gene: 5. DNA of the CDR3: TGTGCCAGCTCAGCGGACAGGGGGCGCCCAGATACGCAGTATTTT. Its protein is CASSADRGRPDTQYF.

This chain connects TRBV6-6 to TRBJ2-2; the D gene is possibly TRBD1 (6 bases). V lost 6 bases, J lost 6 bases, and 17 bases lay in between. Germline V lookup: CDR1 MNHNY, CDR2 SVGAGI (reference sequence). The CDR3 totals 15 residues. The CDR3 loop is CASRAGTIFSGELFF. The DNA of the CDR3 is TGTGCCAGCAGGGCCGGGACAATCTTTTCCGGGGAGCTGTTTTTT.

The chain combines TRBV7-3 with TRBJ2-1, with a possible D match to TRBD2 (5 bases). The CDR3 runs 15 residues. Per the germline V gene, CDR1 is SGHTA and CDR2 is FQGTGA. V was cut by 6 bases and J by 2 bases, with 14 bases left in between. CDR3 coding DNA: TGTGCCAGCAGTCGACGGCCTAGCCCCTACAATGAGCAGTTCTTC. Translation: CASSRRPSPYNEQFF.

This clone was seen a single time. CDR3 amino acids: CASSRTSDQETQYF. The CDR3 nucleotides are TGTGCCAGCAGCCGAACTAGCGATCAAGAGACCCAGTACTTC. The J gene is TRBJ2-5, the V gene TRBV5-4, with TRBD2 identical over 7 bases. Germline V lookup: CDR1 SGHNT, CDR2 YYREEE (reference sequence). Germline trimming cut 4 bases from V and 2 bases from J; bases unmatched to any gene: 5. This CDR3 comprises 14 residues.

CDR3 DNA sequence: TGTGCCAGCAGTGAATTAGGGGGCAACTATGGCTACACCTTC. Protein sequence: CASSELGGNYGYTF. This chain links TRBV6-1 with TRBJ1-2, with 7 bases fitting TRBD1. The length of the CDR3 is 14 residues. CDR1 MNHNS and CDR2 SASEGT come from the germline V gene. V was clipped by 2 bases and J by 2 bases; unmatched bases: 2.